The T cell receptor beta chain described here comes from a study of OX40 agonist ivuxolimab in advanced cancers. Method: immunoSEQ multiplex PCR; TCRdb's copy keeps in-frame clones and lacks some. There are more than 65,000 clones in the sample; around 89% occur only once, and roughly 0.38% lies in the top ten. Any history of autoimmune disease or systemic immunosuppression disqualified patients. Notes on this clone: No antigen is known for it.

Regarding the study as a whole: At 0.1 to 3.0 mg/kg, CD4+ and CD8+ blood T cells expanded clonally by week 6. Which antigen the expanded peripheral T cells recognized is unknown.

Germline assignment: CDR1 ENHRY and CDR2 SYGVKD. This CDR3 comprises 13 residues. Trimming removed 5 bases at V and 7 bases at J, with 14 bases between. Specimen: CD4+ or CD8+ T cells sorted from blood, collected in a trial of the OX40 agonist ivuxolimab. This clonotype was sampled from an adult with an advanced solid tumor such as melanoma, head and neck, liver or kidney cancer. This chain connects TRBV10-3 to TRBJ1-1, with a weak D call TRBD1 (5 bases). CDR3 bases: TGTGCCATCAGTCAGGATTTCGGGGGTGAAGCTTTCTTT. Protein sequence: CAISQDFGGEAFF.